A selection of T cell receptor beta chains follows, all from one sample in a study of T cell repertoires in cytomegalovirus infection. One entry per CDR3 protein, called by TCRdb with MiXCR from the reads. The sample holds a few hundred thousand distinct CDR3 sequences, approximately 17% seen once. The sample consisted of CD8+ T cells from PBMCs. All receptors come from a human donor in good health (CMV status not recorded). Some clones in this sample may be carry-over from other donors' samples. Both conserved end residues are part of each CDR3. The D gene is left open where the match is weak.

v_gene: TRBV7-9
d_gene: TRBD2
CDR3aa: CASSSALLSGGGTDTQYF

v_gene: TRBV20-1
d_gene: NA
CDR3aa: CSARDPRETLMNYGYTF

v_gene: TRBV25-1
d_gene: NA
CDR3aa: CASSPRAHSNQPQHF

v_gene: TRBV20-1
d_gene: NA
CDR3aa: CSARDQGHADTEAFF

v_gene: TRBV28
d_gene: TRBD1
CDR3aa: CASSGDRHNSNQPQHF

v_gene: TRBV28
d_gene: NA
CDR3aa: CASSLLWTASTDTQYF

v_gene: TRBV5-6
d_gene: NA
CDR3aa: CASSLASHSYNEQFF

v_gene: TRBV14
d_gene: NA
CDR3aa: CASSYDSQETQYF

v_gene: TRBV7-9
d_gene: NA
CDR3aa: CASSLAGLRYEQYF

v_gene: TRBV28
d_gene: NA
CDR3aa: CASSLRTNIQYF

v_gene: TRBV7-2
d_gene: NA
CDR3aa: CASSLMGRSYEQYF

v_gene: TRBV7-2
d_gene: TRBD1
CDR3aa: CASSLGQGSSYYGYTF

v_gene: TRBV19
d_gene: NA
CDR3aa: CASSPSVEHEQYF

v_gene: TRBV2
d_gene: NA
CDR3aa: CASSEQADSYNEQFF

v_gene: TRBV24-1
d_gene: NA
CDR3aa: CATRSTLDDTGELFF

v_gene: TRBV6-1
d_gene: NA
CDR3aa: CGPRRAGTANYGYTF

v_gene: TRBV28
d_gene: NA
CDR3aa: CASSLWPVQETQYF

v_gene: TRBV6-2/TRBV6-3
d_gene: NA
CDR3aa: CASSYGFKGRDTEAFF

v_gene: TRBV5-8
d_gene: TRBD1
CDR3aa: CASSVDPGTDYNEQFF

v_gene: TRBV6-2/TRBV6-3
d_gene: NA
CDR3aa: CASRRVRVPNTEAFF